Shown below are 19 T cell receptor beta chains from a single sample sequenced in a study of T-cell reconstitution after alpha-beta-depleted transplantation in children. Construction of the TCRbeta library involved unique molecular identifiers. TCRdb fed the PCR reads into MiXCR, producing one record per CDR3 protein. Of 490,000 or so distinct CDR3 sequences detected, more than 9% appear once; the ten largest clones hold roughly 2%. The source was PBMCs, collected before TCRalphabeta/CD19-depleted stem cell transplant. These receptors all come from a child between 2 and 9 years old with inherited bone marrow failure, due to receive a stem cell transplant.

Ten or more counts support this clonotype. The chain couples TRBV12-3 or TRBV12-4 to TRBJ2-1; no clear D. CDR3 length: 16 residues. The ends were cut back, 3 bases at V and 2 bases at J, with 14 bases in the middle. This CDR3 is CASSFRLDPPYNEQFF. DNA for the CDR3: TGTGCCAGCAGTTTTCGACTCGACCCTCCCTACAATGAGCAGTTCTTC.

This clonotype was found many times. The gene calls are TRBV6-2 or TRBV6-3 and TRBJ2-4; TRBD2 matches 7 bases. The V and J ends lost 4 bases and 8 bases, in that order; junction bases with no gene match: 14. The CDR3 spans 16 residues. Germline V CDR1 and CDR2: MNHEY, SVGEGT. The DNA for the CDR3 is TGTGCCAGCAGTTGGGCAGCGGGGTCCCCAGAGGACATTCAGTACTTC. Translated, it gives CASSWAAGSPEDIQYF.

This clonotype appeared a few times. V usage is TRBV20-1 and J usage is TRBJ2-7; no firm D call. The CDR3 runs 11 residues. V was trimmed by 4 bases and J by 3 bases, leaving 7 bases between them. Germline V gene lookup returns CDR1 DFQATT and CDR2 SNEGSKA (reference sequence). CDR3 sequence (DNA): TGCAGTGCTAACCGAGACTACGAGCAGTACTTC. Amino acids: CSANRDYEQYF.

This clonotype was detected ten times or more. The chain is built from TRBV6-2 or TRBV6-3 and TRBJ2-7; 7 nucleotides agree with TRBD1. V was clipped by 4 bases and J by 5 bases; unmatched bases: 17. The length of the CDR3 is 17 residues. Germline V CDR1 and CDR2: MNHEY, SVGEGT. The CDR3 region is CASSSFYGDSSFHEQYF. Here the CDR3 DNA reads TGTGCCAGCAGTTCTTTCTACGGGGACAGTTCATTTCACGAGCAGTACTTC.

The V gene is TRBV20-1, the J gene TRBJ2-3; no definite D call. The V end lost 3 bases, the J end lost 4 bases, and 14 bases lay between the germline ends. This CDR3 contains 14 residues. Germline V gene lookup returns CDR1 DFQATT and CDR2 SNEGSKA (reference sequence). In nucleotides, the CDR3 is TGCAGTGCTAGGGCCTTCCAAAGGGCAGATACGCAGTATTTT. Its protein product is CSARAFQRADTQYF.

This clonotype has at least ten counts. This sequence joins TRBV7-9 and TRBJ2-7, with unresolved D. Germline values: CDR1 SEHNR, CDR2 FQNEAQ (reference sequence). Trimming removed 6 bases from V and 3 bases from J, with 9 bases in between. The CDR3 has 12 residues. CDR3 amino acids: CASSFSSYEQYF. CDR3 DNA sequence: TGTGCCAGCAGTTTTAGTAGCTACGAGCAGTACTTC.

The rearrangement links TRBV7-2 to TRBJ1-1; unclear D gene. Trimming stripped 0 bases from V and 0 bases from J, with 5 bases between. Germline assignment: CDR1 SGHTA and CDR2 FQGNSA. The CDR3 covers 14 residues. CDR3 sequence: CASSLAGMNTEAFF. The CDR3 nucleotides are TGTGCCAGCAGCTTAGCGGGCATGAACACTGAAGCTTTCTTT.

CDR3 nucleotide sequence: TGTGCCAGCAGCTTGGTGGCCATGAAAGGGGATACGCAGTATTTT. The encoded protein is CASSLVAMKGDTQYF. V usage is TRBV5-4 and J usage is TRBJ2-3; no definite D call. Looked up from germline, CDR1 is SGHNT and CDR2 is YYREEE (reference sequence). The V end was cut by 0 bases, the J end by 6 bases, with 14 bases between. This CDR3 region has 15 residues.

This clonotype was seen a handful of times. The CDR3, as DNA: TGTGCCAGCATTTCTTTGGGGTACGATGAGCAGTTCTTC. This translates into CASISLGYDEQFF. The chain recombines TRBV12-3 or TRBV12-4 with TRBJ2-1; D gene unclear. V was pared by 7 bases and J by 8 bases, with 15 bases between. The CDR3 is 13 amino acids.

This clonotype was seen more than once but under ten times. This chain joins TRBV7-9 and TRBJ2-7, with 10 positions matching TRBD1. Germline V CDR1 and CDR2: SEHNR, FQNEAQ (reference sequence). This CDR3 has 14 amino acids. V was pared by 5 bases and J by 5 bases, with 6 bases of the junction left unmatched. The CDR3 DNA sequence: TGTGCCAGCAGCCGCGACAGGGGGCAACACGAGCAGTACTTC. It encodes CASSRDRGQHEQYF.

This clonotype was detected ten times or more. The chain couples TRBV10-1 to TRBJ2-5, with D tentatively TRBD1 (5 bases). Per the germline V gene, CDR1 is WNHNN and CDR2 is SYGVQD (reference sequence). The CDR3 consists of 16 residues. The V end was cut by 2 bases, the J end by 3 bases, with 16 bases between. The CDR3: CASSEGVRDREETQYF. The CDR3 coding sequence is TGCGCCAGCAGTGAGGGGGTCCGAGACAGAGAAGAGACCCAGTACTTC.

This clonotype was counted a few times. The CDR3 DNA reads TGTGCCAGCAGCCCGAGTTGGGGCGCCACTGAAGCTTTCTTT. Encoded protein: CASSPSWGATEAFF. This chain joins TRBV5-4 and TRBJ1-1, with D tentatively TRBD1 (5 bases). Germline V CDR1 and CDR2: SGHNT, YYREEE (reference sequence). There are 14 residues in the CDR3. The germline V and J ends were trimmed by 4 bases and 4 bases, with 14 bases remaining between them.

This clonotype was recorded many times. The CDR3 sequence: CASSSPGHLGYSYEQYF. For the CDR3, the DNA is TGTGCCAGCAGTTCCCCGGGACACCTCGGGTACTCCTACGAGCAGTACTTC. The chain couples TRBV28 to TRBJ2-7; D might be TRBD1 (6 bases). The CDR3 is 17 amino acids. Germline V gene data show CDR1 as MDHEN and CDR2 as SYDVKM. V was trimmed by 4 bases and J by 0 bases, leaving 19 bases between them.

This chain joins TRBV4-3 and TRBJ2-3; D unclear. Per germline, CDR1 LGHNA and CDR2 YSLEER. The V end lost 3 bases, the J end lost 4 bases, and 8 bases lay between the germline ends. This CDR3 spans 13 amino acids. The CDR3 region has the DNA TGCGCCAGCAGCCACTCTCGACCAGATACGCAGTATTTT. Residues: CASSHSRPDTQYF.

This clonotype showed up many times. The chain joins TRBV10-2 to TRBJ1-4; unclear D gene. The V end was cut by 2 bases, the J end by 7 bases, with 11 bases between. This CDR3 is 14 amino acids long. Germline CDR1 WSHSY, CDR2 SAAADI. This chain's CDR3 is CASSESWGTEKLFF. The CDR3, as DNA: TGCGCCAGCAGTGAGAGCTGGGGAACTGAAAAACTGTTTTTT.

The chain uses TRBV7-9 and TRBJ2-7; D possibly corresponds to TRBD2 (5 bases). Germline CDR1 SEHNR, CDR2 FQNEAQ (reference sequence). The CDR3 is 16 residues long. The V end was cut by 5 bases, the J end by 2 bases, with 19 bases between. The CDR3 sequence is CASSDRTFVRPYEQYF. The CDR3 nucleotides are TGTGCCAGCAGCGATCGGACTTTCGTTCGCCCCTACGAGCAGTACTTC. Variable domain in full (rest from reference TRBV7-9 and TRBJ2-7): DTGVSQNPRHKITKRGQNVTFRCDPISEHNRLYWYRQTLGQGPEFLTYFQNEAQLEKSRLLSDRFSAERPKGSFSTLEIQRTEQGDSAMYLCASSDRTFVRPYEQYFGPGTRLTVT.

This clonotype occurred many times. This chain joins TRBV4-3 and TRBJ2-2; the D gene is possibly TRBD2 (6 bases). V was trimmed by 2 bases and J by 0 bases, leaving 10 bases between them. Looked up from germline, CDR1 is LGHNA and CDR2 is YSLEER. This CDR3 has 16 residues. This CDR3 reads CASSQTSTTNTGELFF. The CDR3 coding sequence is TGCGCCAGCAGCCAAACTAGCACAACGAACACCGGGGAGCTGTTTTTT.

This clonotype has at least ten counts. The gene calls are TRBV18 and TRBJ1-1; 7 bases match TRBD1. CDR3 length: 13 amino acids. CDR1 and CDR2 (germline): KGHSH, LQKENI. With 4 bases clipped from V and 5 bases from J, the junction kept 4 bases outside the gene matches. CDR3 region: CASSRDSRTEAFF. CDR3 in DNA: TGTGCCAGCTCACGGGACAGTAGGACTGAAGCTTTCTTT.

This chain links TRBV5-1 with TRBJ2-7, with D hard to call. CDR1 SGHRS and CDR2 YFSETQ come from the germline V gene. The CDR3 is 14 residues long. V was cut by 2 bases and J by 5 bases, with 14 bases left in between. CDR3 coding DNA: TGCGCCAGCAGCTTACTATACTCAGCTCACGAGCAGTACTTC. Amino acids: CASSLLYSAHEQYF.